The subject of this entry is one TCR beta chain. This entry belongs to a study of cytomegalovirus exposure and HLA in healthy donors. The PCR was carried out with 60 Vbeta primers and 13 Jbeta primers. Original handling: About 11 million of the 80 million or so unique TCR beta chains counted in a later analysis were shared. Sequencing used immunoSEQ multiplex PCR; TCRdb keeps in-frame clones, though not all of them. Clonal size and the V and J genes are those of that table, whereas D and trimming came from the DNA. Of about 150,000 clones listed, roughly 80% were seen once; the top ten hold less than 9%. Unrecorded immune exposure was likely among donors, who were nominally healthy when sampled. CDR1 is SEHNR, CDR2 FQNEAQ, per germline (reference sequence). CDR3 length equals 15 residues. The junction had 8 bases not matched to a gene; V was cut back by 5 bases and J by 2 bases.

Sample: PBMCs. This chain uses TRBV7-9 with TRBJ2-7; 8 positions match TRBD1. This clonotype was obtained from a young man in good health and CMV-seropositive. The CDR3 loop reads CASSPRRTGPYEQYF. The CDR3 region has the DNA TGTGCCAGCAGCCCTAGACGGACAGGGCCCTACGAGCAGTACTTC.